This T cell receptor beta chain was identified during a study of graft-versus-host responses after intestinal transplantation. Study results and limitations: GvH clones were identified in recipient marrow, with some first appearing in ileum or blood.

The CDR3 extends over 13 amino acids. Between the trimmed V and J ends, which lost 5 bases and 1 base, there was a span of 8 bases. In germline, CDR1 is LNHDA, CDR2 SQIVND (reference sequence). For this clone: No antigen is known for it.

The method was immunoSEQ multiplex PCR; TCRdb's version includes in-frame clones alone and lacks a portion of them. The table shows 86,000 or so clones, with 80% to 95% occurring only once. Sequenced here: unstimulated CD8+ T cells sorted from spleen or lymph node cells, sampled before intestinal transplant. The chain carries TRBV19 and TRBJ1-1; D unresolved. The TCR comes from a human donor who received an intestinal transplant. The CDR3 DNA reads TGTGCCAGTAGTCTGGAACAGAACACTGAAGCTTTCTTT. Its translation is CASSLEQNTEAFF.